The next 5 T cell receptor beta chains were all read from a single sample in a study of T cells after posttransplantation cyclophosphamide (dated by TCRdb to the mid-2010s). Receptor libraries were prepared by the immunoSEQ multiplex PCR assay. TCRdb mirrors the immuneACCESS table, restricted to in-frame sequences. Some clones are absent from its copies; in checked studies, under half trace to an unresolved V gene, and the reason for the others is unknown. The table notes some 35,000 clones here, none of them singletons. Together, the top ten hold roughly 5.8% of the sample. Sequencing was carried out using PBMCs. These receptors all come from a man aged 25-45 years in good health and a related stem cell transplant donor.

This clone appeared many times. The chain has TRBV18 and TRBJ2-7; 10 bases line up with TRBD1. Germline V gene sequence: CDR1 KGHSH, CDR2 LQKENI. This CDR3 region has 16 residues. The trim removed 4 bases at V and 3 bases at J, leaving 9 bases unmatched. The DNA of the CDR3 is TGTGCCAGCTCACTCGGTCCATGGACAGGGGGCTACGAGCAGTACTTC. It is translated as CASSLGPWTGGYEQYF.

This clone was seen ten or more times. The chain is built from TRBV7-3 and TRBJ2-1, with 8 bases fitting TRBD1. This CDR3 comprises 15 residues. J was trimmed by 0 bases and V by 6 bases; bases with no gene match: 4. Germline V CDR1 and CDR2: SGHTA, FQGTGA. CDR3 sequence: CASRDRDNSYNEQFF. The CDR3 DNA sequence: TGTGCCAGCAGGGACAGGGACAACTCCTACAATGAGCAGTTCTTC.

The genes are TRBV12-3 or TRBV12-4 and TRBJ1-4; 8 bases align to TRBD1. V trimming: 7 bases; J trimming: 8 bases; junction bases outside the gene matches: 12. The CDR3 runs to 15 residues. CDR3: CASTNGQGRGEKLFF. In DNA form, the CDR3 reads TGTGCCAGCACCAACGGACAGGGACGAGGGGAAAAACTGTTTTTT.

This clone was counted only a few times. V and J are TRBV19 and TRBJ2-6; no clear D. The CDR3 is made up of 15 amino acids. From germline, CDR1 is LNHDA and CDR2 SQIVND (reference sequence). Trimming shortened V by 1 base and J by 2 bases, and 6 bases separated the two germline ends. CDR3 nucleotide sequence: TGTGCCAGTAGTATAGGTATAACTGGGGCCAACGTCCTGACTTTC. It yields the protein CASSIGITGANVLTF.

This clone was counted ten times or more. The rearrangement uses TRBV6-4 and TRBJ1-6; 8 bases are a match to TRBD1. V lost 5 bases, J lost 9 bases, and 6 bases stayed unmatched. Per the germline V gene, CDR1 is MRHNA and CDR2 is SNTAGT. The CDR3 has 14 amino acids. Here the CDR3 reads CASSTGTGSSPLHF. DNA of the CDR3: TGTGCCAGCAGTACCGGGACAGGAAGTTCACCCCTCCACTTT.